This T cell receptor (beta chain) was found in a study of blood T cell repertoires in COVID-19. In the study overall: Acute and convalescent COVID-19 samples came from the United States, Italy and Spain.

This CDR3 is 14 amino acids long. Germline values: CDR1 MNHEY, CDR2 SMNVEV (reference sequence). The junction had 4 bases not matched to a gene; V was cut back by 4 bases and J by 3 bases. In the authors' methods: Reference gene primer amplification gave estimated nucleated cell counts. TCRdb's copy holds only in-frame clones and misses some; the assay was immunoSEQ multiplex PCR. The V and J calls and clone size come from that table; D and trimming were worked out from the DNA. Of some 300,000 clones listed, around 89% are singletons. This clone came up a few times. Cohorts were based on clinical histories the participants reported. Two negative PCRs, clearance, or symptom resolution had been documented for recovered Cohort 3 donors.

The sequence was collected from a woman between 40 and 55 years old who had recovered from COVID-19. The sample consisted of PBMCs or T cells enriched from blood (not recorded which). The chain combines TRBV27 with TRBJ1-1; TRBD1 matches 8 bases. In DNA, the CDR3 is TGTGCCAGCAGTTACAGGGGGGACTACACTGAAGCTTTCTTT. The encoded protein is CASSYRGDYTEAFF.